Included here is one T cell receptor (beta chain) sequence, with context. Its antigen is as yet unknown. This entry belongs to a study of neoadjuvant anti-PD-1 for oral cavity cancer. Study-level background: Patients without progression got a fourth dose around day 43.

Time point specified: after neoadjuvant nivolumab, at surgical resection. Study results and caveats: PBMC Gini-index clonality exceeded responders' in non-responders post-nivolumab. Each response group had just a few patients in TCR analyses.

Clones were read by immunoSEQ multiplex PCR, and TCRdb kept only the in-frame ones, dropping some. The data contain more than 11,000 clones, around 70% of them singletons. Sequencing used PBMCs, obtained after nivolumab (anti-PD-1) treatment. This clonotype originated in a person aged 35 to 85 with oral cavity squamous cell carcinoma.

For the CDR3, the DNA is TGTGCCAGCAGCTTATTCGGATACGAGCAGTACTTC. Residues: CASSLFGYEQYF. The chain uses TRBV7-2 and TRBJ2-7, with D hard to call. The CDR3 totals 12 residues. With 2 bases removed from V and 4 bases from J, the gap between germline ends came to 6 bases. In germline, CDR1 is SGHTA, CDR2 FQGNSA.